One sample yielded the 30 T cell receptor beta chains listed below, sequenced in a study of CD8 T cell repertoires and HIV-1 epitope variants. These TCRs are of unknown antigen specificity. Data came from immunoSEQ multiplex PCR; TCRdb stores just in-frame clones and leaves some out. Seen here are some 5,000 clones, less than 75% observed once, and the top ten hold about 40%. The material sequenced was cultured CD8+ T cells derived from PBMCs. The receptors come from a male donor with HIV.

This clone was seen more than once but under ten times. The chain recombines TRBV4-3 with TRBJ2-2, with D tentatively TRBD1 (6 bases). V lost 1 base and J 6 bases, leaving 18 bases between the germline ends. Germline CDR1 reads LGHNA; CDR2 reads YSLEER. CDR3 length equals 17 residues. The CDR3 coding sequence is TGCGCCAGCAGCCAAGTCCCCTTCCGAGGGGGAGCCGGGGAGCTGTTTTTT. It translates to CASSQVPFRGGAGELFF.

V and J are TRBV9 and TRBJ1-2, with a possible D match to TRBD1 (5 bases). This CDR3 spans 13 amino acids. Between the trimmed V and J ends, which lost 1 base and 8 bases, there was a span of 12 bases. Germline loops: CDR1 SGDLS, CDR2 YYNGEE. CDR3 residues: CASSVTGAQGYTF. Written as DNA, the CDR3 is TGTGCCAGCAGCGTAACTGGGGCGCAGGGCTACACCTTC.

V and J are TRBV6-5 and TRBJ2-3; D not resolved. Germline V gene lookup returns CDR1 MNHEY and CDR2 SVGAGI. With 0 bases removed from V and 2 bases from J, the gap between germline ends came to 6 bases. The CDR3 consists of 14 residues. CDR3: CASSYSTPTDTQYF. The CDR3 DNA follows: TGTGCCAGCAGTTACTCGACCCCCACAGATACGCAGTATTTT.

The chain employs TRBV28 and TRBJ2-1; D is ambiguous. There are 12 residues in the CDR3. CDR1 is MDHEN and CDR2 is SYDVKM in the germline V gene. The V and J ends lost 1 base and 8 bases respectively, with 6 bases between them. Written as DNA, the CDR3 is TGTGCCAGCAGTTTATCGGTTTATGAGCAGTTCTTC. Translation: CASSLSVYEQFF.

The chain couples TRBV7-9 to TRBJ2-1; D tentatively fits TRBD1 or TRBD2 (5 bases each). V was shortened by 3 bases and J by 5 bases, with 17 bases between the two germline ends. Germline CDR1 is SEHNR and CDR2 is FQNEAQ (reference sequence). The CDR3 length is 16 residues. The DNA of the CDR3 is TGTGCCAGCAGCTTCCATTTGAGGGGAGCAGACAATGAGCAGTTCTTC. Its translation is CASSFHLRGADNEQFF.

The chain recombines TRBV5-4 with TRBJ1-5; 10 nucleotides line up with TRBD1. CDR1 is SGHNT, CDR2 YYREEE, per germline (reference sequence). The junction had 2 bases not matched to a gene; V was cut back by 4 bases and J by 1 base. The length of the CDR3 is 15 residues. This chain's CDR3 is CASSLDRGSNQPQHF. The CDR3 bases are TGTGCCAGCAGCCTGGACAGGGGGAGCAATCAGCCCCAGCATTTT.

This rearrangement joins TRBV5-6 to TRBJ2-5; TRBD2 agrees at 12 bases. CDR3 length: 18 amino acids. Trimming cost V 0 bases and J 0 bases; bases outside gene matches: 6. Germline V gives CDR1 SGHDT, CDR2 YYEEEE. The CDR3 reads CASSLGLAGVSYQETQYF. In DNA form, the CDR3 reads TGTGCCAGCAGCTTGGGACTAGCGGGGGTCTCGTACCAAGAGACCCAGTACTTC.

The gene calls are TRBV29-1 and TRBJ2-3, with D possibly matching TRBD2 (5 bases). CDR1 and CDR2 (germline): SQVTM, ANQGSEA. This CDR3 is built from 15 residues. Trimming pared 1 base from V and 4 bases from J, leaving 15 bases between. The CDR3 sequence is CSVEGGPPRADTQYF. The CDR3 DNA sequence: TGCAGCGTTGAAGGCGGACCGCCGAGGGCAGATACGCAGTATTTT.

In this sample, this clone turned up a few times. The germline gene is not matched at one end of the junction; a read error may be the cause. The chain joins TRBV27 to TRBJ2-7, with 7 nucleotides matching TRBD1. The germline V gene encodes CDR1 MNHEY and CDR2 SMNVEV (reference sequence). The CDR3 contains 15 residues. CDR3 bases: TGTGCCAGCAGAACTACAGGGGTTACCTCCAACGAGCAGTACTTC. This encodes CASRTTGVTSNEQYF.

This clone was seen only a few times. The chain couples TRBV25-1 to TRBJ1-1; tentative D call: TRBD1 (5 bases). Germline values: CDR1 MGHDK, CDR2 SYGVNS. This CDR3 is built from 14 residues. The V gene lost 1 base and the J gene lost 5 bases, with 11 bases spanning the gap. CDR3 DNA: TGTGCCAGCAGTGAATCCGGGGGAGGAACTGAAGCTTTCTTT. Protein sequence: CASSESGGGTEAFF.

V and J are TRBV19 and TRBJ2-7; D may be TRBD1 or TRBD2 (5 bases each). Germline CDR1 is LNHDA and CDR2 is SQIVND (reference sequence). CDR3 length: 15 amino acids. V was clipped by 3 bases and J by 3 bases, with 15 bases between them. CDR3 sequence: CASSIGTDGVYEQYF. CDR3 nucleotide sequence: TGTGCCAGTAGTATCGGGACGGATGGAGTCTACGAGCAGTACTTC.

This rearrangement joins TRBV27 to TRBJ2-1; D unresolved. Germline values: CDR1 MNHEY, CDR2 SMNVEV (reference sequence). V lost 7 bases and J lost 2, with 9 bases in between. The CDR3 loop spans 13 amino acids. The chain's CDR3 is CASTYSPYNEQFF. The CDR3, as DNA: TGTGCCAGCACCTATAGTCCCTACAATGAGCAGTTCTTC.

The V gene is TRBV30, the J gene TRBJ1-1; the D is unclear. The V gene lost 5 bases and the J gene lost 4 bases, with 8 bases spanning the gap. The CDR3 has 11 amino acids. CDR1 is GTSNPN, CDR2 SVGIG, per germline (reference sequence). CDR3 sequence: CAWAPATEAFF. The CDR3, as DNA: TGTGCCTGGGCCCCCGCCACTGAAGCTTTCTTT. The full variable domain, with the rest looked up from reference TRBV30 and TRBJ1-1, is SQTIHQWPATLVQPVGSPLSLECTVEGTSNPNLYWYRQAAGRGLQLLFYSVGIGQISSEVPQNLSASRPQDRQFILSSKKLLLSDSGFYLCAWAPATEAFFGQGTRLTVV.

The V gene is TRBV29-1, the J gene TRBJ2-5, with D possibly matching TRBD2 (5 bases). The CDR3 runs 11 residues. V shed 5 bases and J shed 3 bases, with 7 bases lying between them. Germline CDR1 is SQVTM and CDR2 is ANQGSEA. The CDR3 here is CSVWEKETQYF. As DNA, the CDR3 is TGCAGCGTTTGGGAGAAAGAGACCCAGTACTTC.

This clone was counted a single time. The rearrangement uses TRBV19 and TRBJ2-1, with TRBD2 as a possible D gene (6 bases). Trimming pared 6 bases from V and 1 base from J, leaving 7 bases between. Germline assignment: CDR1 LNHDA and CDR2 SQIVND (reference sequence). This CDR3 region has 13 residues. CDR3 coding DNA: TGTGCCAGTAGGCGGGGTTCCTACAATGAGCAGTTCTTC. This gives the protein CASRRGSYNEQFF.

This chain joins TRBV28 and TRBJ2-7; 9 bases line up with TRBD2. This CDR3 spans 13 amino acids. CDR1 and CDR2 (germline): MDHEN, SYDVKM. This CDR3 is CATERGDSYEQYF. DNA of the CDR3: TGTGCAACGGAGCGGGGGGACTCCTACGAGCAGTACTTC. Full variable domain (outside the CDR3, taken from reference TRBV28 and TRBJ2-7): DVKVTQSSRYLVKRTGEKVFLECVQDMDHENMFWYRQDPGLGLRLIYFSYDVKMKEKGDIPEGYSVSREKKERFSLILESASTNQTSMYLCATERGDSYEQYFGPGTRLTVT.

The J gene is TRBJ2-7, the V gene TRBV28; D is unclear. Germline-derived CDR1 and CDR2 are MDHEN and SYDVKM. This CDR3 spans 14 amino acids. Between the trimmed V and J ends, which lost 7 bases and 5 bases, there was a span of 18 bases. CDR3 nucleotides: TGTGCCAGCAAAATCATCGAATCGGGCCACGAGCAGTACTTC. Translated: CASKIIESGHEQYF.

The J gene is TRBJ2-1, the V gene TRBV28; 9 bases agree with TRBD2. CDR3 length: 16 residues. The germline CDR1 and CDR2 sequences are MDHEN and SYDVKM. With V trimmed by 4 bases and J by 7 bases, 11 bases remained unmatched. CDR3 sequence reads: CASSSGAGGTWNEQFF. CDR3 bases: TGTGCCAGCAGTTCAGGAGCGGGAGGTACTTGGAATGAGCAGTTCTTC.

This clone occurred a few times. One end of the junction is discordant with germline, which a read error may explain. This chain uses TRBV7-9 with TRBJ1-1; D gene unclear. The CDR3 is 12 residues long. CDR1 SEHNR and CDR2 FQNEAQ come from the germline V gene (reference sequence). This CDR3 reads CASSLVNTEAFF. The CDR3 region has the DNA TGTGCCAGCAGCTTAGTCAACACAGAAGCTTTCTTT.

V usage is TRBV7-8 and J usage is TRBJ2-1; D uncertain. Germline lookup yields CDR1 SGHVS and CDR2 FQNEAQ. CDR3 length equals 15 residues. V was shortened by 5 bases and J by 0 bases, with 11 bases between the two germline ends. The CDR3 protein is CASSPGLASYNEQFF. CDR3 sequence (DNA): TGTGCCAGCAGCCCTGGGTTGGCCTCCTACAATGAGCAGTTCTTC.

The gene calls are TRBV28 and TRBJ2-7; 11 nucleotides match TRBD1. Germline lookup yields CDR1 MDHEN and CDR2 SYDVKM. This CDR3 region has 14 residues. Trimming took 4 bases from V and 6 from J; bases not matched to a gene: 5. The CDR3 DNA follows: TGTGCCAGCAGTTGGGGGACAGGGGGGTCCGAGCAGTACTTC. It translates to CASSWGTGGSEQYF.

CDR3 DNA sequence: TGTGCCAGCAGCCCAAGGGACAGGGCGAACACCGGGGAGCTGTTTTTT. Translating gives CASSPRDRANTGELFF. This sequence joins TRBV7-9 and TRBJ2-2; 9 nucleotides agree with TRBD1. There are 16 residues in the CDR3. The V and J ends lost 5 bases and 0 bases, in that order; junction bases with no gene match: 4. Germline V gene data show CDR1 as SEHNR and CDR2 as FQNEAQ (reference sequence).

The chain is built from TRBV27 and TRBJ2-1; D gene uncertain. Germline-derived CDR1 and CDR2 are MNHEY and SMNVEV (reference sequence). Trimming left V 5 bases short and J 5 bases short, with 4 bases between. The CDR3 spans 11 residues. CDR3 sequence: CASSIHNEQFF. DNA for the CDR3: TGTGCCAGCAGTATCCACAATGAGCAGTTCTTC.

This chain connects TRBV4-3 to TRBJ2-7; unclear D gene. In germline, CDR1 is LGHNA, CDR2 YSLEER. The CDR3 has 13 residues. The ends were cut back, 1 base at V and 6 bases at J, with 10 bases in the middle. The DNA of the CDR3 is TGCGCCAGCAGCCAAGTCATTTTAACCGAGCAGTACTTC. Amino acids: CASSQVILTEQYF.

This clone was observed a single time. The CDR3 is CASSLAGLAEPHEQFF. The CDR3 nucleotides read TGTGCCAGCAGCTTGGCCGGGCTAGCGGAGCCCCATGAGCAGTTCTTC. This chain links TRBV5-4 with TRBJ2-1; TRBD2 agrees at 7 bases. CDR1 SGHNT and CDR2 YYREEE come from the germline V gene (reference sequence). This CDR3 region has 16 residues. V dropped 0 bases and J dropped 8; count of bases not matched to a gene: 11. Full variable domain (missing parts from reference TRBV5-4 and TRBJ2-1): ETGVTQSPTHLIKTRGQQVTLRCSSQSGHNTVSWYQQALGQGPQFIFQYYREEENGRGNFPPRFSGLQFPNYSSELNVNALELDDSALYLCASSLAGLAEPHEQFFGPGTRLTVL.

This chain links TRBV28 with TRBJ2-7; 7 bases line up with TRBD1. The germline V gene encodes CDR1 MDHEN and CDR2 SYDVKM. V lost 4 bases to trimming and J lost 5 bases; unmatched junction nucleotides: 5. The CDR3 is made up of 13 amino acids. The CDR3 DNA is TGTGCCAGCAGTTCAGACAGGGCAGACGAGCAGTACTTC. Translated, it gives CASSSDRADEQYF. Together with reference TRBV28 and TRBJ2-7, the CDR3 gives the full variable domain: DVKVTQSSRYLVKRTGEKVFLECVQDMDHENMFWYRQDPGLGLRLIYFSYDVKMKEKGDIPEGYSVSREKKERFSLILESASTNQTSMYLCASSSDRADEQYFGPGTRLTVT.

V gene TRBV29-1 combines with J gene TRBJ2-5, with TRBD2 matching over 7 bases. Per the germline V gene, CDR1 is SQVTM and CDR2 is ANQGSEA. This CDR3 is built from 13 residues. Trimming removed 3 bases from V and 4 bases from J; junction bases left unmatched: 5. The CDR3 DNA reads as TGCAGCGTTGAGGGGGGGTTAGGAGAGACCCAGTACTTC. It translates to CSVEGGLGETQYF.

This chain joins TRBV7-2 and TRBJ2-2; D ambiguous. V lost 1 base, J lost 5 bases, and 2 bases lay in between. CDR3 size: 12 residues. Germline values: CDR1 SGHTA, CDR2 FQGNSA. In DNA form, the CDR3 reads TGTGCCAGCAGCTTAGATACCGGGGAGCTGTTTTTT. It codes for CASSLDTGELFF.

V is TRBV2 and J is TRBJ2-5; D is perhaps TRBD2 (6 bases). CDR1 is SNHLY, CDR2 FYNNEI, per germline. This CDR3 has 13 amino acids. Trimming shortened V by 5 bases and J by 4 bases, and 11 bases separated the two germline ends. The CDR3 DNA sequence: TGTGCCAGCAGTAACCGGGAGATAGAGACCCAGTACTTC. Encoded protein: CASSNREIETQYF.

This clone has a handful of counts. The chain combines TRBV13 with TRBJ1-1, with D hard to call. The CDR3 covers 14 residues. In germline, CDR1 is PRHDT, CDR2 FYEKMQ (reference sequence). V was shortened by 8 bases and J by 1 base, with 14 bases between the two germline ends. In nucleotides, the CDR3 is TGTGCCAGCGATGAGGGTTCGGGGAACACTGAAGCTTTCTTT. It yields the protein CASDEGSGNTEAFF.